This is a list of T cell receptor beta chains from one sample in a study of STAT5B mutations in CD4+ large granular lymphocyte leukemia. The method was immunoSEQ multiplex PCR; TCRdb's version includes in-frame clones alone and lacks a portion of them. The sample lists fewer than 35,000 clones, approximately 74% occurring once. The sample consisted of CD4+ T cells from blood buffy coats. The receptors stem from a human donor in good health. The CDR3 runs from the conserved cysteine through the conserved F or W. Fields, in order: V gene, D gene, clone size, J gene, CDR3 protein, CDR3 DNA. A D gene is named only where the DNA matches it firmly. Clone size is given for some rows only: seen once, a few or many times, or a class if the clone is expanded.

V gene: TRBV4-1; D gene: TRBD1; clone size: once; J gene: TRBJ1-2; CDR3 protein: CASSPRTGGNYGYTF; CDR3 DNA: TGCGCCAGCAGCCCACGGACAGGCGGAAACTATGGCTACACCTTC
V gene: TRBV5-5; D gene: NA; clone size: few; J gene: TRBJ1-2; CDR3 protein: CASRASDSTPYTF; CDR3 DNA: TGTGCCAGCAGGGCTTCGGACAGCACGCCCTACACCTTC
V gene: TRBV4-1; D gene: NA; clone size: NA; J gene: TRBJ2-3; CDR3 protein: CASSQDNTDTQYF; CDR3 DNA: TGCGCCAGCAGCCAAGATAACACAGATACGCAGTATTTT
V gene: TRBV5-1; D gene: TRBD1; clone size: NA; J gene: TRBJ2-5; CDR3 protein: CASRPGTGHETQYF; CDR3 DNA: TGCGCCAGCAGGCCGGGGACAGGGCATGAGACCCAGTACTTC
V gene: TRBV14; D gene: NA; clone size: NA; J gene: TRBJ1-2; CDR3 protein: CASSQDLGNYGYTF; CDR3 DNA: TGTGCCAGCAGCCAAGATCTAGGGAACTATGGCTACACCTTC
V gene: TRBV10-3; D gene: NA; clone size: NA; J gene: TRBJ1-1; CDR3 protein: CAISEPQRGPNTEAFF; CDR3 DNA: TGTGCCATCAGTGAGCCACAGAGGGGTCCGAACACTGAAGCTTTCTTT
V gene: TRBV19; D gene: TRBD1; clone size: NA; J gene: TRBJ2-1; CDR3 protein: CASSPMTGSAYNEQFF; CDR3 DNA: TGTGCCAGTAGTCCGATGACAGGGTCGGCATACAATGAGCAGTTCTTC
V gene: TRBV11-3; D gene: NA; clone size: NA; J gene: TRBJ1-1; CDR3 protein: CASSLDSGGDTEAFF; CDR3 DNA: TGTGCCAGCAGCTTAGATTCTGGCGGGGACACTGAAGCTTTCTTT
V gene: TRBV19; D gene: NA; clone size: NA; J gene: TRBJ2-5; CDR3 protein: CASSTRDTQETQYF; CDR3 DNA: TGTGCCAGTAGTACTCGGGACACCCAAGAGACCCAGTACTTC
V gene: TRBV7-9; D gene: NA; clone size: NA; J gene: TRBJ2-4; CDR3 protein: CASSLEGDTRDIQYF; CDR3 DNA: TGTGCCAGCAGCTTAGAAGGGGACACCAGGGACATTCAGTACTTC
V gene: TRBV2; D gene: NA; clone size: medium-sized; J gene: TRBJ1-1; CDR3 protein: CASSDSGTTAFF; CDR3 DNA: TGTGCCAGCAGTGACTCCGGGACGACGGCTTTCTTT
V gene: TRBV15; D gene: TRBD1; clone size: NA; J gene: TRBJ1-3; CDR3 protein: CATSRGGDRTTGNTIYF; CDR3 DNA: TGTGCCACCAGCAGAGGCGGGGACAGGACTACTGGAAACACCATATATTTT
V gene: TRBV20-1; D gene: NA; clone size: NA; J gene: TRBJ2-5; CDR3 protein: CSAEHGETQYF; CDR3 DNA: TGCAGTGCCGAACACGGAGAGACCCAGTACTTC
V gene: TRBV30; D gene: TRBD2; clone size: few; J gene: TRBJ2-3; CDR3 protein: CARSTSGSPTDTQYF; CDR3 DNA: TGTGCCCGTTCGACTAGCGGGAGTCCGACAGATACGCAGTATTTT
V gene: TRBV5-1; D gene: TRBD2; clone size: NA; J gene: TRBJ2-5; CDR3 protein: CASSHGTSGETQYF; CDR3 DNA: TGCGCCAGCAGCCACGGAACTAGCGGCGAGACCCAGTACTTC
V gene: TRBV6-1; D gene: TRBD1; clone size: NA; J gene: TRBJ1-5; CDR3 protein: CASSGTGTGVNQPQHF; CDR3 DNA: TGTGCCAGCAGTGGCACCGGGACAGGGGTCAATCAGCCCCAGCATTTT
V gene: TRBV4-1; D gene: TRBD1; clone size: once; J gene: TRBJ1-1; CDR3 protein: CASSRDRGNTEAFF; CDR3 DNA: TGCGCCAGCAGCCGGGACAGGGGAAACACTGAAGCTTTCTTT
V gene: TRBV9; D gene: NA; clone size: few; J gene: TRBJ1-1; CDR3 protein: CASSVTLNTEAFF; CDR3 DNA: TGTGCCAGCAGCGTCACCTTGAACACTGAAGCTTTCTTT
V gene: TRBV6-1; D gene: TRBD1; clone size: NA; J gene: TRBJ1-5; CDR3 protein: CASSLGTAYNQPQHF; CDR3 DNA: TGTGCCAGCAGCCTCGGGACAGCCTACAATCAGCCCCAGCATTTT
V gene: TRBV6-1; D gene: NA; clone size: NA; J gene: TRBJ2-7; CDR3 protein: CASSVSTYEQYF; CDR3 DNA: TGTGCCAGCAGTGTTAGTACCTACGAGCAGTACTTC
V gene: TRBV5-1; D gene: NA; clone size: NA; J gene: TRBJ2-6; CDR3 protein: CASSLMGSGANVLTF; CDR3 DNA: TGCGCCAGCAGCTTGATGGGTTCAGGGGCCAACGTCCTGACTTTC
V gene: TRBV5-8; D gene: NA; clone size: NA; J gene: TRBJ1-2; CDR3 protein: CASSLGARIHGYTF; CDR3 DNA: TGTGCCAGCAGTTTGGGGGCGAGGATCCATGGCTACACCTTC
V gene: TRBV28; D gene: NA; clone size: once; J gene: TRBJ2-1; CDR3 protein: CASTAPGVNEQFF; CDR3 DNA: TGTGCCAGCACCGCACCTGGGGTCAATGAGCAGTTCTTC
V gene: TRBV5-1; D gene: TRBD2; clone size: NA; J gene: TRBJ2-5; CDR3 protein: CASSLAPSGSQETQYF; CDR3 DNA: TGCGCCAGCAGCTTGGCCCCTAGCGGGAGTCAAGAGACCCAGTACTTC
V gene: TRBV28; D gene: NA; clone size: few; J gene: TRBJ1-3; CDR3 protein: CASSFDTGNTIYF; CDR3 DNA: TGTGCCAGCAGTTTCGACACCGGAAACACCATATATTTT
V gene: TRBV29-1; D gene: TRBD1; clone size: NA; J gene: TRBJ1-1; CDR3 protein: CSVETGGLDTEAFF; CDR3 DNA: TGCAGCGTTGAGACAGGGGGTTTGGACACTGAAGCTTTCTTT
V gene: TRBV19; D gene: NA; clone size: NA; J gene: TRBJ1-2; CDR3 protein: CASSPSVSNYGYTF; CDR3 DNA: TGTGCCAGTAGTCCTTCAGTTTCTAACTATGGCTACACCTTC
V gene: TRBV7-9; D gene: NA; clone size: NA; J gene: TRBJ1-1; CDR3 protein: CASSLTGTDTEAFF; CDR3 DNA: TGTGCCAGCAGCTTGACGGGTACAGACACTGAAGCTTTCTTT
V gene: TRBV28; D gene: TRBD1; clone size: few; J gene: TRBJ1-1; CDR3 protein: CASSPTTGATRAFF; CDR3 DNA: TGTGCCAGCAGTCCAACGACAGGGGCTACGAGAGCTTTCTTT
V gene: TRBV6-1; D gene: TRBD1; clone size: NA; J gene: TRBJ1-2; CDR3 protein: CASFPAGQGSGGYTF; CDR3 DNA: TGTGCCAGCTTCCCCGCTGGACAGGGTTCCGGTGGCTACACCTTC
V gene: TRBV11-1; D gene: TRBD2; clone size: NA; J gene: TRBJ2-1; CDR3 protein: CASSLGLAGVNEQFF; CDR3 DNA: TGTGCCAGCAGCTTAGGTTTAGCGGGGGTCAATGAGCAGTTCTTC
V gene: TRBV5-5; D gene: NA; clone size: NA; J gene: TRBJ2-1; CDR3 protein: CASSLGPQLNNEQFF; CDR3 DNA: TGTGCCAGCAGCTTGGGGCCCCAGCTAAACAATGAGCAGTTCTTC
V gene: TRBV7-9; D gene: NA; clone size: NA; J gene: TRBJ1-5; CDR3 protein: CASSSDSQFGPQHF; CDR3 DNA: TGTGCCAGCAGCTCGGACAGCCAATTCGGGCCCCAGCATTTT
V gene: TRBV21-1; D gene: NA; clone size: NA; J gene: TRBJ1-3; CDR3 protein: CASSTPQGSGNTIYF; CDR3 DNA: TGTGCCAGCAGCACTCCCCAGGGATCTGGAAACACCATATATTTT
V gene: TRBV7-8; D gene: TRBD2; clone size: NA; J gene: TRBJ2-3; CDR3 protein: CASSLSLAGGPTDTQYF; CDR3 DNA: TGTGCCAGCAGCTTATCGCTAGCGGGAGGGCCCACAGATACGCAGTATTTT
V gene: TRBV9; D gene: NA; clone size: few; J gene: TRBJ2-7; CDR3 protein: CASSADFRSYEQYF; CDR3 DNA: TGTGCCAGCAGCGCGGACTTCCGCTCCTACGAGCAGTACTTC
V gene: TRBV5-1; D gene: NA; clone size: once; J gene: TRBJ2-5; CDR3 protein: CASSPLGHTQETQYF; CDR3 DNA: TGCGCCAGCAGCCCATTAGGACATACTCAAGAGACCCAGTACTTC
V gene: TRBV7-2; D gene: NA; clone size: NA; J gene: TRBJ1-3; CDR3 protein: CASSLEQRSGNTIYF; CDR3 DNA: TGTGCCAGCAGCTTAGAGCAGAGATCTGGAAACACCATATATTTT
V gene: TRBV16; D gene: NA; clone size: few; J gene: TRBJ2-1; CDR3 protein: CASSQSVRAEEQFF; CDR3 DNA: TGTGCCAGCAGCCAATCAGTCAGGGCTGAGGAGCAGTTCTTC
V gene: TRBV11-3; D gene: NA; clone size: NA; J gene: TRBJ1-1; CDR3 protein: CASSSPSGVFTEAFF; CDR3 DNA: TGTGCCAGCAGCTCACCCTCGGGGGTTTTCACTGAAGCTTTCTTT
V gene: TRBV2; D gene: NA; clone size: NA; J gene: TRBJ2-5; CDR3 protein: CASSDKVWQETQYF; CDR3 DNA: TGTGCCAGCAGTGATAAGGTTTGGCAAGAGACCCAGTACTTC
V gene: TRBV7-3; D gene: NA; clone size: NA; J gene: TRBJ2-7; CDR3 protein: CASSLTPASNYEQYF; CDR3 DNA: TGTGCCAGCAGCTTAACGCCAGCGTCGAACTACGAGCAGTACTTC
V gene: TRBV9; D gene: TRBD1; clone size: NA; J gene: TRBJ1-5; CDR3 protein: CASSVGQGLNQPQHF; CDR3 DNA: TGTGCCAGCAGCGTTGGACAGGGACTCAATCAGCCCCAGCATTTT
V gene: TRBV5-5; D gene: NA; clone size: NA; J gene: TRBJ1-5; CDR3 protein: CASSPEQALYANQPQHF; CDR3 DNA: TGTGCCAGCAGCCCAGAGCAGGCCCTTTATGCCAATCAGCCCCAGCATTTT
V gene: TRBV10-3; D gene: TRBD2; clone size: NA; J gene: TRBJ2-1; CDR3 protein: CAISEPTSGRERSEQFF; CDR3 DNA: TGTGCCATCAGTGAGCCCACTAGCGGGAGAGAAAGAAGTGAGCAGTTCTTC
V gene: TRBV29-1; D gene: TRBD1; clone size: once; J gene: TRBJ1-4; CDR3 protein: CSVYSGQGGGKLFF; CDR3 DNA: TGCAGCGTTTACTCCGGACAGGGTGGGGGAAAACTGTTTTTT